Listed below are T cell receptor beta chains from one sample, sequenced in a study of human thymus T cells. The table came from immunoSEQ multiplex PCR; TCRdb's copy has only in-frame clones and leaves some out. The table shows about 78,000 clones, with 90% to 98% occurring only once. The sample comprised thymus tissue. The receptors shown here come from a boy in the first two years of life with a congenital heart defect but otherwise immunologically healthy. Both conserved end residues are part of each CDR3. Each record gives: J gene, clone size, CDR3 length, D gene, V gene, CDR3 protein, CDR3 DNA. The D gene is left open where the match is weak. The size of a clone is reported for some rows only, either as once, few or many, or as a class for expanded clones.

J gene: TRBJ2-1
clone size: NA
CDR3 length: 15
D gene: TRBD1
V gene: TRBV28
CDR3 protein: CASSLRRGPYNEQFF
CDR3 DNA: TGTGCCAGCAGTTTACGCAGGGGGCCGTACAATGAGCAGTTCTTC

J gene: TRBJ1-5
clone size: NA
CDR3 length: 13
D gene: NA
V gene: TRBV5-5
CDR3 protein: CASSFGVNQPQHF
CDR3 DNA: TGTGCCAGCAGCTTTGGTGTAAATCAGCCCCAGCATTTT

J gene: TRBJ1-1
clone size: once
CDR3 length: 15
D gene: TRBD1
V gene: TRBV4-3
CDR3 protein: CASSPQATGGVGAFF
CDR3 DNA: TGCGCCAGCAGCCCCCAGGCGACAGGGGGGGTCGGAGCTTTCTTT

J gene: TRBJ2-7
clone size: once
CDR3 length: 14
D gene: NA
V gene: TRBV19
CDR3 protein: CASSTRQALYEQYF
CDR3 DNA: TGTGCCAGTAGTACCAGACAGGCCCTCTACGAGCAGTACTTC

J gene: TRBJ1-4
clone size: NA
CDR3 length: 16
D gene: NA
V gene: TRBV28
CDR3 protein: CASSLLGSQTNEKLFF
CDR3 DNA: TGTGCCAGCAGTTTATTGGGCAGCCAAACTAATGAAAAACTGTTTTTT

J gene: TRBJ1-2
clone size: NA
CDR3 length: 14
D gene: TRBD1
V gene: TRBV27
CDR3 protein: CASSSPGTVSGYTF
CDR3 DNA: TGTGCCAGCAGTTCCCCTGGGACAGTGAGCGGCTACACCTTC

J gene: TRBJ1-1
clone size: NA
CDR3 length: 12
D gene: NA
V gene: TRBV28
CDR3 protein: CASSFLPREAFF
CDR3 DNA: TGTGCCAGCAGTTTTTTACCAAGGGAAGCTTTCTTT

J gene: TRBJ2-3
clone size: NA
CDR3 length: 18
D gene: TRBD1
V gene: TRBV10-3
CDR3 protein: CAINPKFGTGGFPDTQYF
CDR3 DNA: TGTGCCATCAACCCCAAGTTCGGGACAGGGGGATTCCCAGATACGCAGTATTTT

J gene: TRBJ1-2
clone size: NA
CDR3 length: 12
D gene: NA
V gene: TRBV29-1
CDR3 protein: CSVEDPGLGYTF
CDR3 DNA: TGCAGCGTTGAAGATCCGGGCTTGGGCTACACCTTC

J gene: TRBJ1-4
clone size: NA
CDR3 length: 18
D gene: NA
V gene: TRBV11-2
CDR3 protein: CASSFRSTPGPVIGKLFF
CDR3 DNA: TGTGCCAGCAGCTTTAGGTCGACGCCAGGGCCCGTTATAGGAAAACTGTTTTTT

J gene: TRBJ2-4
clone size: NA
CDR3 length: 16
D gene: NA
V gene: TRBV6-1
CDR3 protein: CASSVREKVVENIQYF
CDR3 DNA: TGTGCCAGCAGTGTTAGGGAAAAAGTTGTGGAAAACATTCAGTACTTC

J gene: TRBJ1-2
clone size: few
CDR3 length: 13
D gene: NA
V gene: TRBV7-9
CDR3 protein: CASSLGTSDGYTF
CDR3 DNA: TGTGCCAGCAGCTTAGGGACGTCAGATGGCTACACCTTC

J gene: TRBJ2-7
clone size: NA
CDR3 length: 13
D gene: NA
V gene: TRBV10-2
CDR3 protein: CASRESSSYEQYF
CDR3 DNA: TGCGCCAGCAGGGAATCAAGCTCCTACGAGCAGTACTTC

J gene: TRBJ1-3
clone size: NA
CDR3 length: 17
D gene: NA
V gene: TRBV14
CDR3 protein: CASSQDKTHGSGNTIYF
CDR3 DNA: TGTGCCAGCAGCCAAGATAAGACACATGGCTCTGGAAACACCATATATTTT

J gene: TRBJ1-4
clone size: NA
CDR3 length: 14
D gene: TRBD1
V gene: TRBV11-2
CDR3 protein: CASSHRGSSGKLFF
CDR3 DNA: TGTGCCAGCAGCCACAGGGGGAGTTCGGGGAAACTGTTTTTT

J gene: TRBJ1-6
clone size: NA
CDR3 length: 17
D gene: NA
V gene: TRBV27
CDR3 protein: CASSPGGTQRPNSPLHF
CDR3 DNA: TGTGCCAGCAGCCCCGGGGGGACCCAAAGGCCTAATTCACCCCTCCACTTT

J gene: TRBJ1-2
clone size: NA
CDR3 length: 14
D gene: NA
V gene: TRBV4-2
CDR3 protein: CASSRARDYYGYTF
CDR3 DNA: TGTGCCAGCAGCCGGGCCCGGGACTACTATGGCTACACCTTC

J gene: TRBJ1-4
clone size: NA
CDR3 length: 16
D gene: TRBD1
V gene: TRBV7-8
CDR3 protein: CASSLDRDRGNEKLFF
CDR3 DNA: TGTGCCAGCAGCTTAGACCGGGACAGGGGGAATGAAAAACTGTTTTTT

J gene: TRBJ1-4
clone size: NA
CDR3 length: 22
D gene: NA
V gene: TRBV27
CDR3 protein: CASKFVPHPGQYREETNEKLFF
CDR3 DNA: TGTGCCAGCAAATTCGTTCCCCATCCGGGACAATATAGGGAAGAAACTAATGAAAAACTGTTTTTT

J gene: TRBJ1-5
clone size: NA
CDR3 length: 15
D gene: NA
V gene: TRBV2
CDR3 protein: CASSERPGVGQPQHF
CDR3 DNA: TGTGCCAGCAGTGAAAGGCCGGGGGTAGGTCAGCCCCAGCATTTT

J gene: TRBJ2-1
clone size: NA
CDR3 length: 16
D gene: NA
V gene: TRBV6-1
CDR3 protein: CASSDPGPSSYNEQFF
CDR3 DNA: TGTGCCAGCAGTGATCCGGGGCCTAGCTCCTACAATGAGCAGTTCTTC

J gene: TRBJ2-7
clone size: NA
CDR3 length: 13
D gene: NA
V gene: TRBV7-2
CDR3 protein: CASSPATSYEQYF
CDR3 DNA: TGTGCCAGCAGCCCGGCTACCTCCTACGAGCAGTACTTC

J gene: TRBJ2-2
clone size: NA
CDR3 length: 16
D gene: NA
V gene: TRBV5-1
CDR3 protein: CASSLRQATNTGELFF
CDR3 DNA: TGCGCCAGCAGCTTGAGACAGGCGACGAACACCGGGGAGCTGTTTTTT

J gene: TRBJ1-1
clone size: NA
CDR3 length: 17
D gene: NA
V gene: TRBV7-9
CDR3 protein: CASSLGTGGSMNTEAFF
CDR3 DNA: TGTGCCAGCAGCTTAGGGACCGGGGGTTCAATGAACACTGAAGCTTTCTTT

J gene: TRBJ2-1
clone size: NA
CDR3 length: 13
D gene: NA
V gene: TRBV14
CDR3 protein: CASSPNNINEQFF
CDR3 DNA: TGTGCCAGCAGCCCGAATAACATCAATGAGCAGTTCTTC

J gene: TRBJ2-7
clone size: NA
CDR3 length: 15
D gene: NA
V gene: TRBV6-6
CDR3 protein: CASSYSGATPYEQYF
CDR3 DNA: TGTGCCAGCAGTTACTCAGGGGCTACCCCCTACGAGCAGTACTTC